The 19 T cell receptor beta chains below all came from one sample that was sequenced in a study of cytomegalovirus exposure and HLA in healthy donors. The PCR contained 60 Vbeta and 13 Jbeta primers. Libraries were prepared by immunoSEQ multiplex PCR; TCRdb keeps only in-frame clonotypes and omits some of them. Here the sample spans about 160,000 clones, around 85% being singletons. The sample consisted of PBMCs. These receptors all come from a man in his forties in good health and CMV-seronegative.

This clone occurred a few times. This rearrangement joins TRBV11-2 to TRBJ1-3; D uncertain. Trimming shortened V by 1 base and J by 4 bases, and 5 bases separated the two germline ends. The CDR3 contains 13 residues. Germline lookup yields CDR1 SGHAT and CDR2 FQNNGV. The CDR3 loop reads CASSLVAGNTIYF. The CDR3 coding sequence is TGTGCCAGCAGCTTAGTTGCGGGAAACACCATATATTTT.

CDR3 amino acids: CASSSGQGGSNQPQHF. CDR3 coding DNA: TGTGCCAGCAGCTCGGGACAGGGAGGCAGCAATCAGCCCCAGCATTTT. The chain joins TRBV7-2 to TRBJ1-5; 9 positions match TRBD1. From germline, CDR1 is SGHTA and CDR2 FQGNSA. This CDR3 region has 16 residues. J gave up 1 base and V 4 bases, and 5 bases lay outside the gene matches.

The chain is built from TRBV5-6 and TRBJ1-5; D possibly corresponds to TRBD1 (6 bases). This CDR3 is 13 amino acids long. The V end lost 6 bases, the J end lost 5 bases, and 12 bases lay between the germline ends. CDR1 SGHDT and CDR2 YYEEEE come from the germline V gene. In DNA, the CDR3 is TGTGCCAGCACTCAAGGGGGAGATCAGCCCCAGCATTTT. Encoded protein: CASTQGGDQPQHF.

This clone came up a few times. Sequence at one end of the junction differs from germline and may be a read error. The rearrangement links TRBV7-2 to TRBJ2-7; 9 bases fit TRBD1. Germline CDR1 reads SGHTA; CDR2 reads FQGNSA. This CDR3 comprises 12 residues. The CDR3: CASSLTGQGKNF. CDR3 in DNA: TGTGCCAGCAGCTTAACAGGACAGGGGAAGAACTTC. Full variable domain (missing parts from reference TRBV7-2 and TRBJ2-7): GAGVSQSPSNKVTEKGKDVELRCDPISGHTALYWYRQSLGQGLEFLIYFQGNSAPDKSGLPSDRFSAERTGGSVSTLTIQRTQQEDSAVYLCASSLTGQGKNFGPGTRLTVT.

The chain has TRBV27 and TRBJ1-4; D is unresolved. The length of the CDR3 is 13 residues. Germline V CDR1 and CDR2: MNHEY, SMNVEV (reference sequence). Between the trimmed V and J ends, which lost 11 bases and 4 bases, there was a span of 14 bases. The CDR3 nucleotides read TGTGCCCTCCCGGGATCGGTTAATGAAAAACTGTTTTTT. Its protein product is CALPGSVNEKLFF.

The rearrangement links TRBV13 to TRBJ2-1; 15 bases are shared with TRBD2. V lost 5 bases to trimming and J lost 4 bases; unmatched junction nucleotides: 6. The CDR3 is 17 residues long. The germline CDR1 and CDR2 sequences are PRHDT and FYEKMQ (reference sequence). The CDR3 spells CASSDPGLAGGYNEQFF. The CDR3 DNA reads as TGTGCCAGCAGCGATCCGGGACTAGCGGGGGGATACAATGAGCAGTTCTTC.

The rearrangement links TRBV9 to TRBJ1-1; D not resolved. The CDR3 is 13 residues long. CDR1 and CDR2 from the germline V gene are SGDLS and YYNGEE. The germline V and J ends were trimmed by 6 bases and 1 base, with 10 bases remaining between them. The CDR3 DNA is TGTGCCAGCACCGATCACGGGAACACTGAAGCTTTCTTT. Protein: CASTDHGNTEAFF.

Concerning this clone: One end of the junction varies from germline; a read error may be responsible. The same CDR3 arises from other DNA sequences in this sample as well. The CDR3 spells CASSGPDRGPSSSYNSPLHF. CDR3 nucleotide sequence: TGTGCCAGCAGTGGACCCGACAGGGGCCCCTCGAGCTCCTATAATTCCCCCCTCCACTTT. The chain uses TRBV6-1 and TRBJ1-6, with 8 bases fitting TRBD1. Germline V lookup: CDR1 MNHNS, CDR2 SASEGT. The CDR3 has 20 residues.

The rearrangement uses TRBV6-5 and TRBJ2-5, with D uncertain. The germline V and J ends were trimmed by 5 bases and 2 bases, with 15 bases remaining between them. Germline CDR1 is MNHEY and CDR2 is SVGAGI. This CDR3 is 15 amino acids long. Here the CDR3 reads CASSPSRPEQETQYF. CDR3 DNA: TGTGCCAGCAGTCCCTCCCGCCCGGAGCAAGAGACCCAGTACTTC.

V gene TRBV19 combines with J gene TRBJ1-2; a possible D gene is TRBD1 (6 bases). Per the germline V gene, CDR1 is LNHDA and CDR2 is SQIVND (reference sequence). This CDR3 region has 11 residues. Trimming took 9 bases from V and 7 from J, leaving 12 bases between them. The CDR3 loop reads CASFRGAGYTF. The CDR3 nucleotides read TGTGCCAGCTTCCGGGGGGCTGGCTACACCTTC.

The V gene is TRBV19, the J gene TRBJ1-1; D gene unclear. CDR1 and CDR2 (germline): LNHDA, SQIVND (reference sequence). There are 13 residues in the CDR3. The V and J ends lost 3 bases and 5 bases respectively, with 10 bases between them. CDR3 bases: TGTGCCAGTAGTATCGGGTTGGTGACTGAAGCTTTCTTT. It codes for CASSIGLVTEAFF.

The V call is TRBV2, the J call TRBJ2-5; 14 bases are shared with TRBD2. This CDR3 region has 17 residues. Germline V gives CDR1 SNHLY, CDR2 FYNNEI. The V gene end was trimmed by 5 bases and the J gene end by 5 bases; junction bases not matched to a gene: 10. CDR3 sequence reads: CASSLTSGGANPETQYF. The CDR3 region has the DNA TGTGCCAGCAGTCTGACTAGCGGGGGGGCCAATCCCGAGACCCAGTACTTC.

Worth noting for this clone: The sample contains more than one DNA sequence encoding this CDR3. The V and J genes are TRBV27 and TRBJ2-1; D is unclear. The CDR3 is 13 residues long. Trimming stripped 0 bases from V and 4 bases from J, with 4 bases between. Germline CDR1 reads MNHEY; CDR2 reads SMNVEV (reference sequence). CDR3 DNA: TGTGCCAGCAGTTTATCCAGTTACAATGAGCAGTTCTTC. Protein: CASSLSSYNEQFF.

V usage is TRBV28 and J usage is TRBJ1-2; 9 nucleotides align to TRBD1. V shed 5 bases, J shed 4 bases, and the junction held 23 bases outside the gene matches. The germline gives CDR1 MDHEN, CDR2 SYDVKM. This CDR3 region has 20 residues. CDR3 sequence reads: CASSLRNSGTGLPGVYGYTF. CDR3 DNA: TGTGCCAGCAGTCTCCGAAACTCCGGGACAGGGCTTCCTGGCGTCTATGGCTACACCTTC.

The chain recombines TRBV2 with TRBJ1-2; 7 nucleotides match TRBD1. The germline V gene encodes CDR1 SNHLY and CDR2 FYNNEI. The CDR3 has 15 amino acids. The V gene end was trimmed by 5 bases and the J gene end by 1 base; junction bases not matched to a gene: 7. CDR3 sequence (DNA): TGTGCCAGCAGTACCCGACAGGGAAGTAACTATGGCTACACCTTC. Its translation: CASSTRQGSNYGYTF.

This clone was counted a few times. V is TRBV5-6 and J is TRBJ2-1; D unresolved. Per the germline V gene, CDR1 is SGHDT and CDR2 is YYEEEE. There are 11 residues in the CDR3. V lost 4 bases and J 5 bases, leaving 4 bases between the germline ends. CDR3 bases: TGTGCCAGCAGCATAAACAATGAGCAGTTCTTC. Translating it yields CASSINNEQFF.

The chain carries TRBV16 and TRBJ1-2, with D tentatively TRBD1 (5 bases). The V gene's germline CDR1 is KGHSY and CDR2 FQNENV. V was cut by 5 bases and J by 4 bases, with 11 bases left in between. The CDR3 consists of 13 residues. This chain's CDR3 is CASSGGTVYGYTF. The CDR3 DNA follows: TGTGCCAGCAGCGGCGGGACGGTCTATGGCTACACCTTC.

This chain links TRBV4-1 with TRBJ1-5; 10 bases fit TRBD1. The length of the CDR3 is 15 residues. The germline gives CDR1 MGHRA, CDR2 YSYEKL. With 3 bases clipped from V and 5 bases from J, the junction kept 4 bases outside the gene matches. The CDR3 bases are TGCGCCAGCAGCCAGGACAGGGGGTCCGATCAGCCCCAGCATTTT. This encodes CASSQDRGSDQPQHF.

This chain connects TRBV4-1 to TRBJ2-7; the D gene is possibly TRBD1 (5 bases). V was trimmed by 3 bases and J by 2 bases, leaving 5 bases between them. CDR1 MGHRA and CDR2 YSYEKL come from the germline V gene. CDR3 length equals 12 residues. The CDR3 here is CASSQDTYEQYF. The CDR3 coding sequence is TGCGCCAGCAGCCAGGACACCTACGAGCAGTACTTC.